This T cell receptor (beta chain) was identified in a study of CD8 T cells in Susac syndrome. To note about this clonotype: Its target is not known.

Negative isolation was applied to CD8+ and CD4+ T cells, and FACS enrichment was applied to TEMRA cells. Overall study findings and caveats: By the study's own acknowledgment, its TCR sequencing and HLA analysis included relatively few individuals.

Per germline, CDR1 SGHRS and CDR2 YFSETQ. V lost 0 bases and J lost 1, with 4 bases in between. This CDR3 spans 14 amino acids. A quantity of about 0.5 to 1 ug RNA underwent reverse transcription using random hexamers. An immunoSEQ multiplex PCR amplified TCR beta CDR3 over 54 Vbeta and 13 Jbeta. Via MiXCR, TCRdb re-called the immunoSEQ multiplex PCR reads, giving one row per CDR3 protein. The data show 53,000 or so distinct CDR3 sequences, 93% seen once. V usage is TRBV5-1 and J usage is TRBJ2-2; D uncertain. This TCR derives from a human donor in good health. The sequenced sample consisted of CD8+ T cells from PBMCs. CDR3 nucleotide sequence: TGCGCCAGCAGCTTGGCAGTGAACACCGGGGAGCTGTTTTTT. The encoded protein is CASSLAVNTGELFF.